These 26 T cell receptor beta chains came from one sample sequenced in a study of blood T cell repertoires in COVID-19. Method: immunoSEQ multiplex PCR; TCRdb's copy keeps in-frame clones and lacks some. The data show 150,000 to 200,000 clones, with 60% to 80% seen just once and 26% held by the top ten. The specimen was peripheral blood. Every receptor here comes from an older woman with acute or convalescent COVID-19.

The CDR3 reads CASRKGTGVQETQYF. The CDR3 coding sequence is TGTGCCAGCCGCAAAGGCACAGGTGTCCAAGAGACCCAGTACTTC. The genes are TRBV7-7 and TRBJ2-5; the D gene is possibly TRBD1 (5 bases). This CDR3 is 15 amino acids long. V lost 8 bases and J lost 1, with 17 bases in between. Germline V CDR1 and CDR2: SSHAT, FNYEAQ (reference sequence).

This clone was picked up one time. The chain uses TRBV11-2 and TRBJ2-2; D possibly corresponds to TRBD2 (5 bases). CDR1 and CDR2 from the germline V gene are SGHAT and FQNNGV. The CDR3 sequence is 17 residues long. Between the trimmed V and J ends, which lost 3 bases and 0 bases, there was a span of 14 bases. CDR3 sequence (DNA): TGTGCCAGCAGCTTTTGGCGGGCCGACCCGAACACCGGGGAGCTGTTTTTT. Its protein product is CASSFWRADPNTGELFF.

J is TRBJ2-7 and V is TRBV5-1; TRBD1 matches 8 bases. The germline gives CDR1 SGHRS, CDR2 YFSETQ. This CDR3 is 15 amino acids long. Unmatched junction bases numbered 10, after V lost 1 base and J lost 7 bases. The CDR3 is CASSLKGIGTGEQYF. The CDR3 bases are TGCGCCAGCAGCTTGAAAGGAATAGGGACAGGTGAGCAGTACTTC.

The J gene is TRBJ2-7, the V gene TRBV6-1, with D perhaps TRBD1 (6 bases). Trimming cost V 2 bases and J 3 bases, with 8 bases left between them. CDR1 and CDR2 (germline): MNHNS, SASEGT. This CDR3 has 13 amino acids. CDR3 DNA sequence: TGTGCCAGCAGTGAAACAGGGTTCTACGAGCAGTACTTC. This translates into CASSETGFYEQYF.

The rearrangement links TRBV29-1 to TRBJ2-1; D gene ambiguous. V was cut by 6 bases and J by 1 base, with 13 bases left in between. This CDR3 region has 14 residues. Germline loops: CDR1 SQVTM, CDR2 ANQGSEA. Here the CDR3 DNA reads TGCAGCGTGAAAACTATACTATCCTACAATGAGCAGTTCTTC. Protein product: CSVKTILSYNEQFF.

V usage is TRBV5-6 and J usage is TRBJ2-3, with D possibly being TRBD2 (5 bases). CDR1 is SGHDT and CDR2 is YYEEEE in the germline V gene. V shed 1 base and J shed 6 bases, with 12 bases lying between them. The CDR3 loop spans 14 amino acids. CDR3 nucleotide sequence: TGTGCCAGCAGCTTGTTTGGAGGTGGGGATACGCAGTATTTT. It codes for CASSLFGGGDTQYF.

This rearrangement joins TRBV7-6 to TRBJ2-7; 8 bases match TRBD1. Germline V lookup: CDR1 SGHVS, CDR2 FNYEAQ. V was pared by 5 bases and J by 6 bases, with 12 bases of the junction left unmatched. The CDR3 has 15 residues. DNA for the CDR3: TGTGCCAGCAGCCTAGGGACAGGATCCCTCGGCGAGCAGTACTTC. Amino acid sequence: CASSLGTGSLGEQYF. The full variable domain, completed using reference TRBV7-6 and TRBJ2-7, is GAGVSQSPRYKVTKRGQDVALRCDPISGHVSLYWYRQALGQGPEFLTYFNYEAQQDKSGLPNDRFSAERPEGSISTLTIQRTEQRDSAMYRCASSLGTGSLGEQYFGPGTRLTVT.

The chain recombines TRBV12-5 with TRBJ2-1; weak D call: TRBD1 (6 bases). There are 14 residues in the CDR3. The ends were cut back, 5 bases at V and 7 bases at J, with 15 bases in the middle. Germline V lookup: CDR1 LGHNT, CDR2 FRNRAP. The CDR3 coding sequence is TGTGCTAGTGGTAGGTGGGGGCCGGAAAATGAGCAGTTCTTC. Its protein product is CASGRWGPENEQFF.

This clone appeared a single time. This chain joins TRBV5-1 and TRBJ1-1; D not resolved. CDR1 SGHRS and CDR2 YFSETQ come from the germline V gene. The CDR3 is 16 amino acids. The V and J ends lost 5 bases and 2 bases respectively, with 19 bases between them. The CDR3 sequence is CASRLEYTAPNTEAFF. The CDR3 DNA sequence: TGCGCCAGCAGACTAGAGTATACAGCGCCAAACACTGAAGCTTTCTTT. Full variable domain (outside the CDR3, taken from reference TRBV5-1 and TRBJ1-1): KAGVTQTPRYLIKTRGQQVTLSCSPISGHRSVSWYQQTPGQGLQFLFEYFSETQRNKGNFPGRFSGRQFSNSRSEMNVSTLELGDSALYLCASRLEYTAPNTEAFFGQGTRLTVV.

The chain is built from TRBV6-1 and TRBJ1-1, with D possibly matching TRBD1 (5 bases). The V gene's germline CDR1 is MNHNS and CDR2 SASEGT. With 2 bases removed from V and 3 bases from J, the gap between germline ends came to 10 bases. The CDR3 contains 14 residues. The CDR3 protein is CASSEQGRHTEAFF. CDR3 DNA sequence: TGTGCCAGCAGTGAACAGGGTCGGCACACTGAAGCTTTCTTT.

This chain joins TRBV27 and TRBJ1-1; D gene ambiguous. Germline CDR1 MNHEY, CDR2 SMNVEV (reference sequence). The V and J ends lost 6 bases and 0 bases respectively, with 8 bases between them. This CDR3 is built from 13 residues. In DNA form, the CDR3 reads TGTGCCAGCAGCTTTAGTATGAACACTGAAGCTTTCTTT. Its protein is CASSFSMNTEAFF.

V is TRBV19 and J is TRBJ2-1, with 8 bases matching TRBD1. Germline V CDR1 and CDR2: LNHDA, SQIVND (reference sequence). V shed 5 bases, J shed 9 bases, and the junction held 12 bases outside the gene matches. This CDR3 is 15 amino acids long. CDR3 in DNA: TGTGCCAGTAGTCTAACCCCGGGACAGGAGGGTGAGCAGTTCTTC. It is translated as CASSLTPGQEGEQFF. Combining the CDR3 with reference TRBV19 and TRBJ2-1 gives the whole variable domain DGGITQSPKYLFRKEGQNVTLSCEQNLNHDAMYWYRQDPGQGLRLIYYSQIVNDFQKGDIAEGYSVSREKKESFPLTVTSAQKNPTAFYLCASSLTPGQEGEQFFGPGTRLTVL.

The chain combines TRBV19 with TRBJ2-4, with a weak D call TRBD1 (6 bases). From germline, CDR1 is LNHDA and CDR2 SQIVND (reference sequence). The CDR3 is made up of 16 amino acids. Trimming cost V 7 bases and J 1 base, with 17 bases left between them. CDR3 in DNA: TGTGCCAGTAACCCCAGGGGATTCGGTGCCAAAAACATTCAGTACTTC. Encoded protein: CASNPRGFGAKNIQYF.

DNA for the CDR3: TGTGCCACCAGCAGAGGGGGACTAGCGGGAGCTACAGATACGCAGTATTTT. It yields the protein CATSRGGLAGATDTQYF. The V call is TRBV15, the J call TRBJ2-3, with 14 bases fitting TRBD2. CDR3 size: 17 residues. The V and J ends lost 1 base and 3 bases, in that order; junction bases with no gene match: 3. CDR1 and CDR2 from the germline V gene are LNHNV and YYDKDF (reference sequence).

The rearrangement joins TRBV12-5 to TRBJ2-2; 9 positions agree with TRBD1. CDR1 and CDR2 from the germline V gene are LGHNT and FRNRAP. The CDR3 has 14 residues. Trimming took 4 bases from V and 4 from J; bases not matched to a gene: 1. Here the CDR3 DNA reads TGTGCTAGTGGTTGGGGACAGGGCACCGGGGAGCTGTTTTTT. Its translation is CASGWGQGTGELFF.

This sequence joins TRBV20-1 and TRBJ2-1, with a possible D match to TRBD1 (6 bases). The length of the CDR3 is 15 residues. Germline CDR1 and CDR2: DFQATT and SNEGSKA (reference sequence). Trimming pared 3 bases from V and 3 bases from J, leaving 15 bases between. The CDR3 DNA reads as TGCAGTGCTAGTGGGGGCGCGGCTGTCTACAATGAGCAGTTCTTC. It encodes CSASGGAAVYNEQFF.

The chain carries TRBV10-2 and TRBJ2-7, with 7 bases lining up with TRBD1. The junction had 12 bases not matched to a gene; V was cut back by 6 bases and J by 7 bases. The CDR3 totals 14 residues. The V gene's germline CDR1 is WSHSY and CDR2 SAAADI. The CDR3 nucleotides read TGCGCCAGCAGGGCTAACAGGGGTTCGGGGGAGCAGTACTTC. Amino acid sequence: CASRANRGSGEQYF.

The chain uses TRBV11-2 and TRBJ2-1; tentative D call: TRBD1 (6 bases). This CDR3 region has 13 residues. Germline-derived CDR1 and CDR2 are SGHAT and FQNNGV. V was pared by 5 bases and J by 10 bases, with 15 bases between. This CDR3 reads CASSPGARTEQFF. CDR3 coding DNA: TGTGCCAGCAGCCCAGGGGCCAGAACCGAGCAGTTCTTC.

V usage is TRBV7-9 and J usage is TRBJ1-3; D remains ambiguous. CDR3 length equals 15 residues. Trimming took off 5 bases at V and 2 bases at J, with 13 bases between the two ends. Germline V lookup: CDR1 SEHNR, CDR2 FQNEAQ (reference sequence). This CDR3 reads CASSQSYGAGNTIYF. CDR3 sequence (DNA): TGTGCCAGCAGCCAGTCATACGGGGCTGGAAACACCATATATTTT.

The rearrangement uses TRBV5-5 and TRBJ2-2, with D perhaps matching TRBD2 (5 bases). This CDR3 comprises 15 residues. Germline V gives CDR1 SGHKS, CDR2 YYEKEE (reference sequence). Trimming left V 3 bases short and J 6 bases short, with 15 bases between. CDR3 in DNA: TGTGCCAGCAGCTGGGAGTTTCTAGTCCCCGGGGAGCTGTTTTTT. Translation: CASSWEFLVPGELFF. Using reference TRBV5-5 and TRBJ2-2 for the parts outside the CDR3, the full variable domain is DAGVTQSPTHLIKTRGQQVTLRCSPISGHKSVSWYQQVLGQGPQFIFQYYEKEERGRGNFPDRFSARQFPNYSSELNVNALLLGDSALYLCASSWEFLVPGELFFGEGSRLTVL.

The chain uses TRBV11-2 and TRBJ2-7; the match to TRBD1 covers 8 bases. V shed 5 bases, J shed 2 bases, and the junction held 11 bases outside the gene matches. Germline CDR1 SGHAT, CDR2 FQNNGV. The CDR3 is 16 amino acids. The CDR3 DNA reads TGTGCCAGCAGCATGGGGTGGGACAGGAAGACCTACGAGCAGTACTTC. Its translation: CASSMGWDRKTYEQYF.

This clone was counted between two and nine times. Here the CDR3 reads CASNRGTSYNEQFF. The CDR3 region has the DNA TGTGCCAGCAACCGGGGGACCTCCTACAATGAGCAGTTCTTC. V and J are TRBV6-5 and TRBJ2-1, with a possible D match to TRBD2 (6 bases). The germline CDR1 and CDR2 sequences are MNHEY and SVGAGI. Trimming removed 7 bases at V and 0 bases at J, with 10 bases between. The CDR3 is 14 amino acids.

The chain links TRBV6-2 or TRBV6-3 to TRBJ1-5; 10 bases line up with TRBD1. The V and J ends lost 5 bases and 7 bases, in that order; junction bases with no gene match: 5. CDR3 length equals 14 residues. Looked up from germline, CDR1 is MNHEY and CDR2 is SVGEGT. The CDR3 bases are TGTGCCAGCAGTCGAGACAGGGGGCAACAGCCCCAGCATTTT. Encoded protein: CASSRDRGQQPQHF.

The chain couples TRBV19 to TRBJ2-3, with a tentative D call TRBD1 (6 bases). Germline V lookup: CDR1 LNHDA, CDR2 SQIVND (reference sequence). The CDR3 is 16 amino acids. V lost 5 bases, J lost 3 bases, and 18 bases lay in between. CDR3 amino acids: CASSPRMGAGTDTQYF. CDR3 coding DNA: TGTGCCAGTAGTCCAAGAATGGGGGCCGGGACAGATACGCAGTATTTT. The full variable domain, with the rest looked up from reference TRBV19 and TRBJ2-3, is DGGITQSPKYLFRKEGQNVTLSCEQNLNHDAMYWYRQDPGQGLRLIYYSQIVNDFQKGDIAEGYSVSREKKESFPLTVTSAQKNPTAFYLCASSPRMGAGTDTQYFGPGTRLTVL.

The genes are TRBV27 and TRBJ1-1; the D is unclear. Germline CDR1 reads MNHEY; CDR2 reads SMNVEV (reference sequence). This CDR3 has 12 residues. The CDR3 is CAGLTSSSEAFF. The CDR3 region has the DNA TGTGCTGGTTTGACTAGTTCATCTGAAGCTTTCTTT.

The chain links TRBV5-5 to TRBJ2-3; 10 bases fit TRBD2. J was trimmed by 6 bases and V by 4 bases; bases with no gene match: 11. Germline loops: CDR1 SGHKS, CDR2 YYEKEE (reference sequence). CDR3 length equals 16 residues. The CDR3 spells CASSILIAGGADTQYF. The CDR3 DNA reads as TGTGCCAGCAGCATTCTAATAGCGGGAGGCGCGGATACGCAGTATTTT.